This T cell receptor (beta chain) was documented in a study of shared clonotypes between healthy human individuals. The CDR3 is 12 amino acids. Germline V gene data show CDR1 as MNHEY and CDR2 as SVGAGI. Trimming pared 4 bases from V and 2 bases from J, leaving 4 bases between. Comments on this clone: The same CDR3 also results from other DNA sequences found in this sample.

Generated by immunoSEQ multiplex PCR, the TCRdb table keeps only in-frame clones and is missing some. The top ten hold 0.35% to 0.45% of the sample, which has 2.3 million or so clones, over 85% seen once. This TCR came from a man aged 18 to 29 in good health. Some clones in this sample may be carry-over from other donors' samples. This chain uses TRBV6-5 with TRBJ2-3; D not certain. Sequenced material: naive CD4+ T cells from PBMCs. Noted subset: CD45RA+ positively selected. In nucleotides, the CDR3 is TGTGCCAGCAGTTCAAACACAGATACGCAGTATTTT. Translated, it gives CASSSNTDTQYF.